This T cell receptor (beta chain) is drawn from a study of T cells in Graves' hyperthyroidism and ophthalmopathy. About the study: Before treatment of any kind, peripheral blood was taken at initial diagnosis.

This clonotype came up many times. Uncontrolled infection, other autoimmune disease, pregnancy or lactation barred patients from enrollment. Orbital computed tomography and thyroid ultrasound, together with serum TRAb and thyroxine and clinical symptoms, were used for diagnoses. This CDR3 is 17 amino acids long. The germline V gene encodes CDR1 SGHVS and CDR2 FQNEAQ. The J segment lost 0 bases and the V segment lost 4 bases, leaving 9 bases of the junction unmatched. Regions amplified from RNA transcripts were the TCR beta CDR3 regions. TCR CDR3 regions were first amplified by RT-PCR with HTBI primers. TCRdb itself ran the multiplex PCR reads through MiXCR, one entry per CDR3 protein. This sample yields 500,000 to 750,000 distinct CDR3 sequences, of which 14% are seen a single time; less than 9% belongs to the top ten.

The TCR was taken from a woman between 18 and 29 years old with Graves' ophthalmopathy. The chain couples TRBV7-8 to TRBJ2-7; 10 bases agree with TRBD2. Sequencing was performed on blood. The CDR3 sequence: CASSSRGLAPSSYEQYF. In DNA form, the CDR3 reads TGTGCCAGCAGCTCCCGGGGACTAGCGCCGAGCTCCTACGAGCAGTACTTC.